This TCR beta chain was recorded in a study of Ad26.COV2.S vaccination and SARS-CoV-2 variants. About the study: Ad26.COV2.S shots went into the muscle once or twice, 56 days apart.

Sequencing was performed with immunoSEQ multiplex PCR; in TCRdb, only in-frame clones are kept and a portion is missing. The sample has 500,000 or so clones; nearly 90% are singletons. Study outcomes and limitations: An underestimation of total T cell responses may have resulted from the TCR breadth and depth analyses.

Treatment indicated: 15 to 20 received Ad26.COV2.S at low or high dose, single or two shots; several received placebo; per-sample allocation not given. Sampling occurred on day 63 after the first vaccine or placebo injection. Note on this clone: Antigen specificity is unknown.

The clonotype was recovered from a person aged 18-60 years who received the Ad26.COV2.S COVID-19 vaccine or a placebo. Sequenced here: peripheral blood, sampled in a trial of Ad26.COV2.S vaccine versus placebo.

CDR3 sequence reads: CASSYLRGNGDQPQHF. CDR3 nucleotides: TGTGCCAGCAGTTACTTGCGGGGCAACGGCGATCAGCCCCAGCATTTT. The genes are TRBV6-2 or TRBV6-3 and TRBJ1-5; D is possibly TRBD1 (5 bases). CDR1 MNHEY and CDR2 SVGEGT come from the germline V gene. This CDR3 has 16 amino acids. V lost 1 base and J 5 bases, leaving 15 bases between the germline ends.